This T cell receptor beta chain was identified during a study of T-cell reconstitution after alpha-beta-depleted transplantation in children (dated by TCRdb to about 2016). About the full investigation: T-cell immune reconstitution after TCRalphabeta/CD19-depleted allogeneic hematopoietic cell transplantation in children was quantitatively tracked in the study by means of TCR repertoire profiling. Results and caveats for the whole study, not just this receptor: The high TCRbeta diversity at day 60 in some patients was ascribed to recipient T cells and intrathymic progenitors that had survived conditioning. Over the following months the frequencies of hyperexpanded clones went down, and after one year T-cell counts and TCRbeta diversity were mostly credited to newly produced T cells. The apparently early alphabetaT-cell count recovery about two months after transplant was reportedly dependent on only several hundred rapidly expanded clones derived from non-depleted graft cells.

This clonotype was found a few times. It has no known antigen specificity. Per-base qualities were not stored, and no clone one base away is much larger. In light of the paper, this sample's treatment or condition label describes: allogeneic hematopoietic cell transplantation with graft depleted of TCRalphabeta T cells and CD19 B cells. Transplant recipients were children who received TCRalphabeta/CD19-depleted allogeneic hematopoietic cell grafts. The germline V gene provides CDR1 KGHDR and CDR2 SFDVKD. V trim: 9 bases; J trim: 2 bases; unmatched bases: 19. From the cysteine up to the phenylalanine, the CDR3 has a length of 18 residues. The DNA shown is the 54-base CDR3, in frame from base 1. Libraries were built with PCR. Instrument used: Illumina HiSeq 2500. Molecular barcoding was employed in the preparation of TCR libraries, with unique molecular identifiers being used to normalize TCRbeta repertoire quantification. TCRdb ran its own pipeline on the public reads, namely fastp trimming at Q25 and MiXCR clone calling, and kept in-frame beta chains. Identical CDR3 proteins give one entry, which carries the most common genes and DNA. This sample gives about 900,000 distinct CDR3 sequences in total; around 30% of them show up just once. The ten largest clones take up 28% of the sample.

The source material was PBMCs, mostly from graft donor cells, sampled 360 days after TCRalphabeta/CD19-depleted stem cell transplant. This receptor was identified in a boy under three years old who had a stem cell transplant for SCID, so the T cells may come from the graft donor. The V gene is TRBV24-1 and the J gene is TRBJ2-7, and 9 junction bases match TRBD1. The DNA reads TGTGCCACCCTTCCGCCGGGACAGGGAATCAGAGGGGCCTACGAGCAGTACTTC. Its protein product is CATLPPGQGIRGAYEQYF.